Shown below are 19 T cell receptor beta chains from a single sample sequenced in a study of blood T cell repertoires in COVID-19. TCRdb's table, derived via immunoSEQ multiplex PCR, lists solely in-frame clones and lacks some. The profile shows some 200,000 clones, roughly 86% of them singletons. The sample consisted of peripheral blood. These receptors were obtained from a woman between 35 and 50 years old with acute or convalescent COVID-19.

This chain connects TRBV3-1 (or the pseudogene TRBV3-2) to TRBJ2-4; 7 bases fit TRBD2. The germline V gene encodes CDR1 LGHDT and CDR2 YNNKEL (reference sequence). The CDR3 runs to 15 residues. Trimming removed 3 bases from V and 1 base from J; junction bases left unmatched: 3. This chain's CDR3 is CASSQAAGAKNIQYF. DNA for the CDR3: TGTGCCAGCAGCCAGGCAGCGGGGGCCAAAAACATTCAGTACTTC.

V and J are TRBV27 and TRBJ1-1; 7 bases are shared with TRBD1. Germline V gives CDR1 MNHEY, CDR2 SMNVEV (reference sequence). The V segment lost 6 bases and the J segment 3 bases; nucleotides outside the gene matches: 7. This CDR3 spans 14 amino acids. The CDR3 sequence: CASRVQGSDTEAFF. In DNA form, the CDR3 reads TGTGCCAGCAGGGTACAGGGGTCCGACACTGAAGCTTTCTTT.

The CDR3 loop reads CASSLVVGRGNEQFF. The CDR3 DNA reads as TGTGCCAGCAGCTTAGTGGTCGGGCGAGGGAATGAGCAGTTCTTC. The chain has TRBV7-9 and TRBJ2-1, with D perhaps TRBD2 (5 bases). The CDR3 is made up of 15 amino acids. Germline CDR1 SEHNR, CDR2 FQNEAQ (reference sequence). V lost 1 base to trimming and J lost 7 bases, with 14 bases between them. The full variable domain, rest sourced from reference TRBV7-9 and TRBJ2-1, is DTGVSQNPRHKITKRGQNVTFRCDPISEHNRLYWYRQTLGQGPEFLTYFQNEAQLEKSRLLSDRFSAERPKGSFSTLEIQRTEQGDSAMYLCASSLVVGRGNEQFFGPGTRLTVL.

The CDR3 region is CSVEDRDRWTDGYTF. The CDR3 DNA reads as TGCAGCGTTGAAGACCGGGACAGGTGGACTGATGGCTACACCTTC. V gene TRBV29-1 combines with J gene TRBJ1-2, with TRBD1 matching over 8 bases. Germline V gene data show CDR1 as SQVTM and CDR2 as ANQGSEA. Unmatched junction bases numbered 9, after V lost 0 bases and J lost 6 bases. The CDR3 has 15 amino acids.

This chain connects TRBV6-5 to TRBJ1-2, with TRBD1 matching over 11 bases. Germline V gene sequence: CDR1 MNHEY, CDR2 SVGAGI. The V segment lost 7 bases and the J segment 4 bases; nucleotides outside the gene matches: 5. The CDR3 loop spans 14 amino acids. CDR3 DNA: TGTGCCAGCACTGGACAGGGGGCCCTCTATGGCTACACCTTC. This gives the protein CASTGQGALYGYTF.

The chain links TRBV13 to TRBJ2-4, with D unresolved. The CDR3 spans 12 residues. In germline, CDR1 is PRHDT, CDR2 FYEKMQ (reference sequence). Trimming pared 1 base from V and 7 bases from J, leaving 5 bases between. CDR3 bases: TGTGCCAGCAGCTTAGATCCGAACATTCAGTACTTC. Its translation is CASSLDPNIQYF.

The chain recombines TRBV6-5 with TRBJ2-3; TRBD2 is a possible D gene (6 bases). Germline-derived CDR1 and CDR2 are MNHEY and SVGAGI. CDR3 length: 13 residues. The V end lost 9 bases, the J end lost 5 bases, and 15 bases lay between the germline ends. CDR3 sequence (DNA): TGTGCCAGGGCCTTCCAGGAGGGAGATACGCAGTATTTT. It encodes CARAFQEGDTQYF.

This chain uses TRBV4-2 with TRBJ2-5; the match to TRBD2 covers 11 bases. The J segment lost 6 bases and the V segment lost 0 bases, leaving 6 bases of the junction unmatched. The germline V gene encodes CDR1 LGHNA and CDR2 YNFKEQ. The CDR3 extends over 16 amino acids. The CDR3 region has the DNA TGTGCCAGCAGCCAAGATCTAGCGGGGGGTCGGAAGACCCAGTACTTC. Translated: CASSQDLAGGRKTQYF.

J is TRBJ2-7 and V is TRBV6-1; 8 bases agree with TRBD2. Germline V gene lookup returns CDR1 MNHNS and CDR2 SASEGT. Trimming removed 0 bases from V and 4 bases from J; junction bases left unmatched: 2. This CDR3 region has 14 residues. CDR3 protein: CASSEASGMYEQYF. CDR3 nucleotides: TGTGCCAGCAGTGAAGCTAGCGGGATGTACGAGCAGTACTTC.

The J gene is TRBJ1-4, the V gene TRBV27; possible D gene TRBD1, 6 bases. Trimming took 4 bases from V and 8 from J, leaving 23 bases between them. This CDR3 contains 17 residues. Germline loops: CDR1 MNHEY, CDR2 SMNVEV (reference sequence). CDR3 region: CASSWRQDSGKGEKLFF. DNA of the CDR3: TGTGCCAGCAGTTGGAGACAGGACTCCGGAAAAGGGGAAAAACTGTTTTTT.

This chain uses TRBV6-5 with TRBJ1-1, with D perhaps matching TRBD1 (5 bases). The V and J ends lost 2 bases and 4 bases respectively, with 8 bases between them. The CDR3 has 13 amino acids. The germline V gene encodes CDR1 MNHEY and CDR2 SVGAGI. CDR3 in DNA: TGTGCCAGCAGTTACAGGGGTAGCACTGAAGCTTTCTTT. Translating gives CASSYRGSTEAFF.

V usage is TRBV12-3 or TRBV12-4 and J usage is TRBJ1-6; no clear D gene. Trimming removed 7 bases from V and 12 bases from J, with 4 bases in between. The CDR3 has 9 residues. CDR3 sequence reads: CASTLPLHF. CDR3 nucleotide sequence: TGTGCCAGCACACTACCCCTCCACTTT.

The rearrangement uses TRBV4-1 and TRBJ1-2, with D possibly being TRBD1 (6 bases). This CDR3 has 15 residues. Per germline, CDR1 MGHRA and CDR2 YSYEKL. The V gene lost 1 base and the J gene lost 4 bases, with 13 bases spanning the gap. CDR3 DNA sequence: TGCGCCAGCAGCCAAGCACAGGGTGCTGGCTATGGCTACACCTTC. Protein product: CASSQAQGAGYGYTF.

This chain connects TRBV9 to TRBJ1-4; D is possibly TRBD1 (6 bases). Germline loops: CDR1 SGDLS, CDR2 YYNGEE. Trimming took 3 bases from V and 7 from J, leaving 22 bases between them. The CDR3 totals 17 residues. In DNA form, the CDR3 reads TGTGCCAGCAGCGCCGAGCTCCCAGGGGCTAGAGGTGAAAAACTGTTTTTT. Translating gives CASSAELPGARGEKLFF.

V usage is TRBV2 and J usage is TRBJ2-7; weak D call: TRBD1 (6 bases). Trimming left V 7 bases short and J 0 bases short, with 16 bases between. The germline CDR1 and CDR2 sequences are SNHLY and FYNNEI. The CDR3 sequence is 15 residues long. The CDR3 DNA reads TGTGCCAGCAATCCAACAGGGCCCTACTCCTACGAGCAGTACTTC. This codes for CASNPTGPYSYEQYF.

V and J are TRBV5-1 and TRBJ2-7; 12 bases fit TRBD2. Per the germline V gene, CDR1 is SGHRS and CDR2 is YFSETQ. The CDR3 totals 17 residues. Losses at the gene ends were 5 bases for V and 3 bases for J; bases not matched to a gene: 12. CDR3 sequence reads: CASSYPTSGGSIYEQYF. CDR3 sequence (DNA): TGCGCCAGCAGTTATCCGACTAGCGGGGGAAGTATCTACGAGCAGTACTTC.

CDR3 sequence: CASKSGTTDNEQFF. CDR3 in DNA: TGCGCCAGCAAATCCGGGACTACCGACAATGAGCAGTTCTTC. The chain joins TRBV5-1 to TRBJ2-1, with 7 bases identical to TRBD2. V dropped 6 bases and J dropped 5; count of bases not matched to a gene: 8. Germline V CDR1 and CDR2: SGHRS, YFSETQ. This CDR3 contains 14 residues.

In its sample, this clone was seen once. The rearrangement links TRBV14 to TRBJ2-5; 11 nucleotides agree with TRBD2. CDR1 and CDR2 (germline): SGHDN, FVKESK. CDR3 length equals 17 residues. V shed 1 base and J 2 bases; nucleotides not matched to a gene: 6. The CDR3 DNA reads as TGTGCCAGCAGCCAAGCCTCCGGGACTAGCGGTCAAGAGACCCAGTACTTC. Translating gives CASSQASGTSGQETQYF. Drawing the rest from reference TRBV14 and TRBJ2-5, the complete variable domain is EAGVTQFPSHSVIEKGQTVTLRCDPISGHDNLYWYRRVMGKEIKFLLHFVKESKQDESGMPNNRFLAERTGGTYSTLKVQPAELEDSGVYFCASSQASGTSGQETQYFGPGTRLLVL.

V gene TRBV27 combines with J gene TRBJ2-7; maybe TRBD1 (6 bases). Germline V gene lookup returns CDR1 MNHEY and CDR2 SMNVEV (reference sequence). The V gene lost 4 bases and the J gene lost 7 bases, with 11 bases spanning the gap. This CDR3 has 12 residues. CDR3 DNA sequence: TGTGCCAGCAGTTCCACAGGGTTTGAGCAGTACTTC. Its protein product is CASSSTGFEQYF.